These 14 T cell receptor beta chains came from one sample sequenced in a study of OX40 agonist ivuxolimab in advanced cancers. Assay: immunoSEQ multiplex PCR; the TCRdb copy retains only in-frame clones and omits some. The table records some 66,000 clones, roughly 91% of them present only once. This specimen consisted of CD4+ or CD8+ T cells sorted from blood, obtained in a trial of the OX40 agonist ivuxolimab. The receptors were gathered from an adult with an advanced solid tumor such as melanoma, head and neck, liver or kidney cancer.

This chain uses TRBV6-5 with TRBJ1-1; 8 nucleotides agree with TRBD1. CDR1 and CDR2 from the germline V gene are MNHEY and SVGAGI. This CDR3 region has 15 residues. V lost 5 bases to trimming and J lost 2 bases; unmatched junction nucleotides: 7. This CDR3 is CASSPGTGDNTEAFF. CDR3 DNA sequence: TGTGCCAGCAGTCCGGGGACAGGCGATAACACTGAAGCTTTCTTT.

The chain couples TRBV11-3 to TRBJ2-3; no definite D call. The CDR3 loop spans 14 amino acids. Germline lookup yields CDR1 SGHNT and CDR2 YENEEA. The V end was cut by 5 bases, the J end by 6 bases, with 15 bases between. The CDR3 protein is CASSLGYLRDTQYF. The CDR3 DNA follows: TGTGCCAGCAGCCTGGGCTACCTCCGTGATACGCAGTATTTT.

The CDR3 reads CASSLIGADTQYF. The CDR3 DNA reads TGTGCCAGCAGCCTTATCGGGGCAGATACGCAGTATTTT. The chain employs TRBV11-2 and TRBJ2-3; a possible D gene is TRBD2 (5 bases). Between the trimmed V and J ends, which lost 5 bases and 4 bases, there was a span of 10 bases. The germline V gene encodes CDR1 SGHAT and CDR2 FQNNGV. The CDR3 contains 13 residues.

CDR3 sequence (DNA): TGTGCCAGCATGAAGATCATAGCGAACACTGAAGCTTTCTTT. Its protein product is CASMKIIANTEAFF. This chain connects TRBV2 to TRBJ1-1, with no clear D. The CDR3 has 14 amino acids. The germline CDR1 and CDR2 sequences are SNHLY and FYNNEI. The V and J ends lost 7 bases and 1 base respectively, with 13 bases between them. The full variable domain, its missing parts supplied by reference TRBV2 and TRBJ1-1, is EPEVTQTPSHQVTQMGQEVILRCVPISNHLYFYWYRQILGQKVEFLVSFYNNEISEKSEIFDDQFSVERPDGSNFTLKIRSTKLEDSAMYFCASMKIIANTEAFFGQGTRLTVV.

This sequence joins TRBV6-6 and TRBJ2-2; 14 bases are a match to TRBD2. With 2 bases clipped from V and 6 bases from J, the junction kept 2 bases outside the gene matches. The germline CDR1 and CDR2 sequences are MNHNY and SVGAGI (reference sequence). The CDR3 extends over 16 amino acids. The CDR3 coding sequence is TGTGCCAGCAGTTACCGGGGACTAGCGGGGGCCGGGGAGCTGTTTTTT. This sequence encodes CASSYRGLAGAGELFF.

This rearrangement joins TRBV2 to TRBJ2-5; 10 bases align to TRBD1. Germline assignment: CDR1 SNHLY and CDR2 FYNNEI. Trimming at V came to 4 bases and at J to 3 bases, leaving 32 bases not matched to a gene. The CDR3 sequence is 24 residues long. The CDR3 sequence is CASSAESLGRIGGGRDRGKETQYF. The CDR3 coding sequence is TGTGCCAGCAGTGCCGAGAGCCTAGGACGGATCGGGGGTGGACGGGACAGGGGTAAAGAGACCCAGTACTTC.

This clone was counted a single time. V and J are TRBV5-1 and TRBJ2-1; 13 bases line up with TRBD2. V lost 8 bases, J lost 9 bases, and 8 bases stayed unmatched. The germline gives CDR1 SGHRS, CDR2 YFSETQ. CDR3 length: 14 residues. The CDR3 region is CASRLAGGSGEQFF. CDR3 nucleotides: TGCGCCAGTAGACTAGCGGGGGGTTCAGGTGAGCAGTTCTTC.

This rearrangement joins TRBV2 to TRBJ2-7, with a tentative D call TRBD2 (7 bases). The CDR3 length is 13 residues. V was cut by 7 bases and J by 5 bases, with 15 bases left in between. Germline V gives CDR1 SNHLY, CDR2 FYNNEI. The chain's CDR3 is CASIDRGADEQYF. CDR3 DNA sequence: TGTGCCAGCATCGATCGGGGGGCTGACGAGCAGTACTTC.

This chain uses TRBV6-1 with TRBJ2-7; tentative D call: TRBD1 (6 bases). Trimming stripped 4 bases from V and 2 bases from J, with 12 bases between. The germline V gene encodes CDR1 MNHNS and CDR2 SASEGT. CDR3 length: 14 residues. This chain's CDR3 is CASSGQARPYEQYF. DNA for the CDR3: TGTGCCAGCAGTGGACAGGCAAGGCCCTACGAGCAGTACTTC.

This chain links TRBV10-3 with TRBJ2-3; TRBD2 aligns across 13 bases. The CDR3 is made up of 17 amino acids. CDR1 and CDR2 from the germline V gene are ENHRY and SYGVKD. After removal of 10 bases from V and 1 base from J, the junction contained 11 bases not matched to a gene. This chain's CDR3 is CATRLAGGRSGTDTQYF. CDR3 coding DNA: TGTGCCACACGACTAGCGGGGGGAAGATCTGGCACAGATACGCAGTATTTT.

This clone occurred once. This rearrangement joins TRBV27 to TRBJ2-7; D possibly matches TRBD1 or TRBD2 (5 bases each). V was clipped by 3 bases and J by 5 bases, with 8 bases between them. This CDR3 comprises 12 residues. CDR1 is MNHEY, CDR2 SMNVEV, per germline (reference sequence). The CDR3 DNA reads TGTGCCAGCAGTTTTGAGGGGAACGAGCAGTACTTC. It yields the protein CASSFEGNEQYF.

This clone has just one count. J is TRBJ1-1 and V is TRBV6-5; 10 bases are a match to TRBD1. The V gene end was trimmed by 6 bases and the J gene end by 1 base; junction bases not matched to a gene: 5. Germline V gene lookup returns CDR1 MNHEY and CDR2 SVGAGI. The CDR3 spans 15 residues. The CDR3 bases are TGTGCCAGCAGGGGACAGGGGACTGGGAACACTGAAGCTTTCTTT. It is translated as CASRGQGTGNTEAFF.

The rearrangement links TRBV5-1 to TRBJ1-1; tentative D call: TRBD1 (6 bases). The length of the CDR3 is 14 residues. The V gene's germline CDR1 is SGHRS and CDR2 YFSETQ. Trimming removed 3 bases at V and 1 base at J, with 10 bases between. As DNA, the CDR3 is TGCGCCAGCAGCTCACAGGGACAGAACACTGAAGCTTTCTTT. Residues: CASSSQGQNTEAFF.

This chain joins TRBV29-1 and TRBJ1-1, with D tentatively TRBD1 (5 bases). The germline gives CDR1 SQVTM, CDR2 ANQGSEA. Trimming removed 3 bases from V and 7 bases from J, with 9 bases in between. The CDR3 has 11 amino acids. CDR3 residues: CSVDGGGEAFF. CDR3 in DNA: TGCAGCGTTGATGGCGGGGGTGAAGCTTTCTTT.